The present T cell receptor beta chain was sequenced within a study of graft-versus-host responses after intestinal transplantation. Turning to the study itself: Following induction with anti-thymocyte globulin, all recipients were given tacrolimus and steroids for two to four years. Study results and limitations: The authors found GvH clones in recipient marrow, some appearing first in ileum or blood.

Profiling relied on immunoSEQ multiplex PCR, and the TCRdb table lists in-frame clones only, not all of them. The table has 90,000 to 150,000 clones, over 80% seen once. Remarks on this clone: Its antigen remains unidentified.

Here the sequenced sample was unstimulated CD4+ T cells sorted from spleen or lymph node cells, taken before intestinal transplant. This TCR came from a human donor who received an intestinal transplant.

CDR3 nucleotides: TGCGCCAGCCGCAGGGGGGCAGGGACGTCTGGGGCCAACGTCCTGACTTTC. As protein: CASRRGAGTSGANVLTF. The chain has TRBV5-1 and TRBJ2-6; D perhaps matches TRBD1 (7 bases). V was shortened by 7 bases and J by 1 base, with 18 bases between the two germline ends. CDR3 length: 17 residues. Germline loops: CDR1 SGHRS, CDR2 YFSETQ.